Listed below are T cell receptor beta chains from one sample, sequenced in a study of monozygotic twins with inflammatory bowel disease. TCRdb reprocessed the 5' RACE reads, keeping one entry per CDR3 protein, no DNA. The sample yields more than 120,000 distinct CDR3 sequences, of which the top ten take up 2% to 3%. The sample consisted of blood. The source is a human donor with ulcerative colitis or Crohn's disease, or a healthy co-twin of an affected twin (not recorded which). Each CDR3 is given with its conserved first and last residue.

J gene,V gene,CDR3 protein
TRBJ1-4,TRBV5-5,CASSPRVARGEKLFF
TRBJ2-2,TRBV6-2/TRBV6-3,CASSYSKGWNTGELFF
TRBJ1-2,TRBV7-7,CAQHGGPNYGYTF
TRBJ2-7,TRBV5-1,CASSVLGGTYEQYF
TRBJ2-1,TRBV9,CASSGLEEPYNEQFF
TRBJ1-6,TRBV10-3,CAISEQGASYNSPLHF
TRBJ2-5,TRBV18,CASSPLGRVTQETQYF
TRBJ2-7,TRBV4-1,CASSTQDRDYEQYF
TRBJ2-3,TRBV3-1,CASSQEFGGTDDHPSTDTQYF
TRBJ2-7,TRBV5-4,CASSLARGYLDYEQYF
TRBJ2-2,TRBV18,CASSPPGTLSGELFF
TRBJ1-5,TRBV4-2,CASSQGRGDSNQPQHF
TRBJ1-6,TRBV12-3/TRBV12-4,CASSLRGSYNSPLHF
TRBJ2-5,TRBV5-1,CASSFGDGETQYF
TRBJ2-3,TRBV11-2,CASSLDTSGLGTDTQYF
TRBJ2-1,TRBV11-3,CASSSQGKGYNEQFF
TRBJ1-5,TRBV5-4,CASTYRESWGSSNQPQHF
TRBJ2-7,TRBV28,CASSFNFLERDSSYEQYF
TRBJ2-1,TRBV2,CASRLEGVYNEQFF
TRBJ2-3,TRBV29-1,CSAGQGGGDTQYF
TRBJ2-1,TRBV20-1,CSARGTGGLLNEQFF
TRBJ1-6,TRBV5-1,CASSSAGQGYNSPLHF
TRBJ1-2,TRBV4-2,CASSQDWVTGINYGYTF
TRBJ1-4,TRBV28,CASTPSQGGYEKLFF
TRBJ2-1,TRBV9,CASSQGGDRYNEQFF
TRBJ2-1,TRBV10-2,CASSESIGLYNEQFF
TRBJ2-5,TRBV5-1,CASSLVDGQETQYF
TRBJ2-3,TRBV10-3,CAISDPQRGGTDTQYF
TRBJ2-3,TRBV7-9,CASSATGTQQDTQYF
TRBJ2-1,TRBV4-2,CASSYTSGGPYNEQFF
TRBJ2-7,TRBV20-1,CSARPRAYEQYF
TRBJ1-5,TRBV27,CASSLRGLRVGNQPQHF
TRBJ2-5,TRBV7-9,CASSLTGGEQTQYF